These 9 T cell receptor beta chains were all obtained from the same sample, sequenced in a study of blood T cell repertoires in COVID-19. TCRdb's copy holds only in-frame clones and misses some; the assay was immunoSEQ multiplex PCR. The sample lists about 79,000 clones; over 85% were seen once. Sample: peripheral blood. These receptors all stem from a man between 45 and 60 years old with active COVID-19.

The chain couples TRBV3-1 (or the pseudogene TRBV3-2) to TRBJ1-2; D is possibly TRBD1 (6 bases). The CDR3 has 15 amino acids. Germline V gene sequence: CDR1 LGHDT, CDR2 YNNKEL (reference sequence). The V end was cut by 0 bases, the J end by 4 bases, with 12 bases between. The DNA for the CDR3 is TGTGCCAGCAGCCAAGATCCACAGGGCAGCTATGGCTACACCTTC. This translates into CASSQDPQGSYGYTF.

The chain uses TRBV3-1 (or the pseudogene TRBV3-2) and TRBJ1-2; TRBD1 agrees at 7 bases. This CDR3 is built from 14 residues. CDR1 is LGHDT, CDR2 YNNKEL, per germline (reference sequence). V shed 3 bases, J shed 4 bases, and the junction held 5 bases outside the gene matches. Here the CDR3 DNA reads TGTGCCAGCAGCCACTCAGGGGGTGGCTATGGCTACACCTTC. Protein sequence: CASSHSGGGYGYTF.

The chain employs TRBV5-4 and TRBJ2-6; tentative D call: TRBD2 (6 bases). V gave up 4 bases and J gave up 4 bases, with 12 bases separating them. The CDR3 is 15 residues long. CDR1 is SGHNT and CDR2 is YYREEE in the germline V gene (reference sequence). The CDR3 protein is CASSAGGSGANVLTF. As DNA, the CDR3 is TGTGCCAGCAGCGCTGGGGGGAGCGGGGCCAACGTCCTGACTTTC.

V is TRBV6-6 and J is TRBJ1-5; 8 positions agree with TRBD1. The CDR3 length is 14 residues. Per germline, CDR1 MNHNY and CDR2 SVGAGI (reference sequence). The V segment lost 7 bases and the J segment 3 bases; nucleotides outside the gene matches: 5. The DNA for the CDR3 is TGTGCCAGCACCTGGACAGGGCCCAATCAGCCCCAGCATTTT. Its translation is CASTWTGPNQPQHF.

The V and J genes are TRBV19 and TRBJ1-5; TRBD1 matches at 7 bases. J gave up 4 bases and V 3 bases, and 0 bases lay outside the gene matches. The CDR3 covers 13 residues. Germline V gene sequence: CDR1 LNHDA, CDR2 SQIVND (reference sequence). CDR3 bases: TGTGCCAGTAGTATCAGGGGGAATCAGCCCCAGCATTTT. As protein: CASSIRGNQPQHF.

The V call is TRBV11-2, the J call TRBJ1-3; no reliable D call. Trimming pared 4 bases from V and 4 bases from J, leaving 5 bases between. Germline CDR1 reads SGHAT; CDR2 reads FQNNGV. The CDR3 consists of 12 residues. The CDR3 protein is CASSSQGNTIYF. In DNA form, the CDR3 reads TGTGCCAGCAGCTCCCAGGGAAACACCATATATTTT.

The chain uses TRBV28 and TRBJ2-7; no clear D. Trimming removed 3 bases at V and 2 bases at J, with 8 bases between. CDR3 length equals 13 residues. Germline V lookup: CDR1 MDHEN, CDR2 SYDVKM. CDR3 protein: CASSLRQTYEQYF. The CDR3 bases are TGTGCCAGCAGTTTGCGCCAAACCTACGAGCAGTACTTC.

In nucleotides, the CDR3 is TGTGCCAGCAGCGAGGGGGACGATTGGAGCTCCTACAATGAGCAGTTCTTC. It encodes CASSEGDDWSSYNEQFF. The chain joins TRBV9 to TRBJ2-1; maybe TRBD1 (6 bases). V lost 3 bases and J lost 0, with 16 bases in between. The CDR3 covers 17 residues. Germline CDR1 and CDR2: SGDLS and YYNGEE. Based on the CDR3 plus reference TRBV9 and TRBJ2-1, the full variable domain is DSGVTQTPKHLITATGQRVTLRCSPRSGDLSVYWYQQSLDQGLQFLIQYYNGEERAKGNILERFSAQQFPDLHSELNLSSLELGDSALYFCASSEGDDWSSYNEQFFGPGTRLTVL.

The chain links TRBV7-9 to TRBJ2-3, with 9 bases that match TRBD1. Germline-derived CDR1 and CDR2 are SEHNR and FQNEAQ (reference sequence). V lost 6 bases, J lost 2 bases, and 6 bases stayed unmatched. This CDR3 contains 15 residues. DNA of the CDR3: TGTGCCAGCAGATCTGGACAGGGGCCCACAGATACGCAGTATTTT. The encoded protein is CASRSGQGPTDTQYF.